The entry below describes one TCR beta chain. The antigen remains undetermined. Method: immunoSEQ multiplex PCR; TCRdb's copy keeps in-frame clones and lacks some. The sample lists hundreds of thousands of clones, roughly 96% seen once, with 0.2% to 0.25% in the top ten. The source of the sample is a study of shared clonotypes between healthy human individuals. Findings of the study overall: Estimated clonotype richness was generally higher in naive than memory subsets. The study found lower generation probabilities in non-shared clonotypes than in those shared by all four donors.

CD45RO-negative cells were positively selected for CCR7, leaving out terminally differentiated effector memory CD45RA+ cells. Donors, without exception, were Caucasian adults residing in Nashville, Tennessee. The CDR3 length is 20 residues. Trimming at V came to 7 bases and at J to 1 base, leaving 15 bases not matched to a gene. Germline V gene lookup returns CDR1 WSHSY and CDR2 SAAADI. Sample: naive CD8+ T cells sorted from blood. The clonotype originates from a young man in good health. This chain joins TRBV10-2 and TRBJ2-6, with 11 bases matching TRBD2. This CDR3 reads CASKEWLVAGGPSGANVLTF. In DNA form, the CDR3 reads TGCGCCAGCAAAGAGTGGTTGGTAGCGGGAGGGCCTTCTGGGGCCAACGTCCTGACTTTC.